The T cell receptor (beta chain) described here comes from a study of ipilimumab plus nivolumab after autologous stem cell transplantation. With V trimmed by 4 bases and J by 2 bases, 11 bases remained unmatched. This CDR3 spans 16 amino acids. The germline gives CDR1 SGHVS, CDR2 FNYEAQ. TCRdb keeps only in-frame clones here, not all; method: immunoSEQ multiplex PCR. This sample has around 84,000 clones, with approximately 83% found just once. This clone was counted a single time. The clonotype comes from a male donor with diffuse large B-cell lymphoma. The chain recombines TRBV7-6 with TRBJ2-7; TRBD1 matches 7 bases. The source was PBMCs, collected in a trial of ipilimumab plus nivolumab as post-transplant consolidation. The CDR3 is CASSSIEHRGPYEQYF. The CDR3 DNA is TGTGCCAGCAGCTCAATAGAACACAGGGGCCCCTACGAGCAGTACTTC. The variable domain in full, completed from reference TRBV7-6 and TRBJ2-7, reads GAGVSQSPRYKVTKRGQDVALRCDPISGHVSLYWYRQALGQGPEFLTYFNYEAQQDKSGLPNDRFSAERPEGSISTLTIQRTEQRDSAMYRCASSSIEHRGPYEQYFGPGTRLTVT.